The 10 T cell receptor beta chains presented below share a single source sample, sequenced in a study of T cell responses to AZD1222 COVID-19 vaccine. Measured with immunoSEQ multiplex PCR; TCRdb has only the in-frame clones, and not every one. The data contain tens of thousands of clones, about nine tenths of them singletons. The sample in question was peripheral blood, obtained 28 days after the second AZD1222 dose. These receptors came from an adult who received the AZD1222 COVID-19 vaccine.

In DNA form, the CDR3 reads TGTGCCAGCAGCCGCCTTACAGGGCCGGCTTTCTTT. This codes for CASSRLTGPAFF. V usage is TRBV6-5 and J usage is TRBJ1-1; the D gene is possibly TRBD1 (6 bases). CDR3 length: 12 residues. The V gene lost 6 bases and the J gene lost 11 bases, with 16 bases spanning the gap. Germline-derived CDR1 and CDR2 are MNHEY and SVGAGI.

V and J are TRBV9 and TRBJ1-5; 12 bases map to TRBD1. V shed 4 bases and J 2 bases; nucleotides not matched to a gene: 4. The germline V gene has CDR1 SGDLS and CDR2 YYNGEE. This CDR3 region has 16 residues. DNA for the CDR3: TGTGCCAGCAGCCCGGGACAGGGGGCCGGCAATCAGCCCCAGCATTTT. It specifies CASSPGQGAGNQPQHF.

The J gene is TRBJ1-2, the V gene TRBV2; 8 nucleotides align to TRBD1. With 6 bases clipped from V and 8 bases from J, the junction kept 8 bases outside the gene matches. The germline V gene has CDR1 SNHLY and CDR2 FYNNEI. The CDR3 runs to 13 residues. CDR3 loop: CASSQGQGYGYTF. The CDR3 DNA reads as TGTGCCAGCAGCCAAGGACAGGGTTACGGCTACACCTTC.

DNA of the CDR3: TGTGCCAGCAGCGTCTTGTCTTCCGGGGAGCAGTACTTC. Its protein is CASSVLSSGEQYF. This chain uses TRBV9 with TRBJ2-7; no clear D gene. Germline V gives CDR1 SGDLS, CDR2 YYNGEE. Trimming left V 2 bases short and J 7 bases short, with 13 bases between. CDR3 length: 13 residues. Supplemented by reference TRBV9 and TRBJ2-7, the full variable domain reads DSGVTQTPKHLITATGQRVTLRCSPRSGDLSVYWYQQSLDQGLQFLIQYYNGEERAKGNILERFSAQQFPDLHSELNLSSLELGDSALYFCASSVLSSGEQYFGPGTRLTVT.

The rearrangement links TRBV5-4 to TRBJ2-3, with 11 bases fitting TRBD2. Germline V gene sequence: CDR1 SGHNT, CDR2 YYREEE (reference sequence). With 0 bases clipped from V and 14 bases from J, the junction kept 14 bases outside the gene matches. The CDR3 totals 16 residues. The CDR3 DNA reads TGTGCCAGCAGCTTGGCTAGCGGGGGGACATACGGGGTGTTGTATTTT. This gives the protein CASSLASGGTYGVLYF.

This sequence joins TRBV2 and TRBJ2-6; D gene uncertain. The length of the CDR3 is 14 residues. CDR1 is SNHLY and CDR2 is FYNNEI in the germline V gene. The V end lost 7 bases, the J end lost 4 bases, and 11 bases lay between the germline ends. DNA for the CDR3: TGTGCCAGCATCCGGAGCGCCGGGGCCAACGTCCTGACTTTC. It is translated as CASIRSAGANVLTF.

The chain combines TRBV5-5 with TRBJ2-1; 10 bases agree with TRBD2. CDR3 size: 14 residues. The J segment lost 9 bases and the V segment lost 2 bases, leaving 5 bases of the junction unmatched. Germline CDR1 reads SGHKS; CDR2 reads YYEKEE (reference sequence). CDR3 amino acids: CASSFLAGESEQFF. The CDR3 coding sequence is TGTGCCAGCAGCTTTCTAGCGGGAGAGTCTGAGCAGTTCTTC.

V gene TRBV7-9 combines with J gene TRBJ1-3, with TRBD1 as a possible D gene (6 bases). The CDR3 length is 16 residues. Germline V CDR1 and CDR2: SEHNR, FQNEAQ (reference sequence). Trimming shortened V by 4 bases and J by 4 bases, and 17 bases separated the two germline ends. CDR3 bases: TGTGCCAGCAGCTCCTGGGGGGCTCTGGAAGGAAACACCATATATTTT. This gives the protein CASSSWGALEGNTIYF. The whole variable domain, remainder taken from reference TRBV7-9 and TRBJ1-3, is DTGVSQNPRHKITKRGQNVTFRCDPISEHNRLYWYRQTLGQGPEFLTYFQNEAQLEKSRLLSDRFSAERPKGSFSTLEIQRTEQGDSAMYLCASSSWGALEGNTIYFGEGSWLTVV.

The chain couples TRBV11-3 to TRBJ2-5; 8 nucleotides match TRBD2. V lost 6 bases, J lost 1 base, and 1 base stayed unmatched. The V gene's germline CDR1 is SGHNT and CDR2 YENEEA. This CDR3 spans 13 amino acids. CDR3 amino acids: CASSTSGQETQYF. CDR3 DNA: TGTGCCAGCAGTACTAGCGGCCAAGAGACCCAGTACTTC.

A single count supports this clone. For the CDR3, the DNA is TGTGCCTGGAGGAGCCCCCGGACAGGGCGTAGCTATGGCTACACCTTC. Translating gives CAWRSPRTGRSYGYTF. The V and J genes are TRBV30 and TRBJ1-2; TRBD1 matches 8 bases. J was trimmed by 4 bases and V by 3 bases; bases with no gene match: 13. This CDR3 comprises 16 residues. The V gene's germline CDR1 is GTSNPN and CDR2 SVGIG (reference sequence).